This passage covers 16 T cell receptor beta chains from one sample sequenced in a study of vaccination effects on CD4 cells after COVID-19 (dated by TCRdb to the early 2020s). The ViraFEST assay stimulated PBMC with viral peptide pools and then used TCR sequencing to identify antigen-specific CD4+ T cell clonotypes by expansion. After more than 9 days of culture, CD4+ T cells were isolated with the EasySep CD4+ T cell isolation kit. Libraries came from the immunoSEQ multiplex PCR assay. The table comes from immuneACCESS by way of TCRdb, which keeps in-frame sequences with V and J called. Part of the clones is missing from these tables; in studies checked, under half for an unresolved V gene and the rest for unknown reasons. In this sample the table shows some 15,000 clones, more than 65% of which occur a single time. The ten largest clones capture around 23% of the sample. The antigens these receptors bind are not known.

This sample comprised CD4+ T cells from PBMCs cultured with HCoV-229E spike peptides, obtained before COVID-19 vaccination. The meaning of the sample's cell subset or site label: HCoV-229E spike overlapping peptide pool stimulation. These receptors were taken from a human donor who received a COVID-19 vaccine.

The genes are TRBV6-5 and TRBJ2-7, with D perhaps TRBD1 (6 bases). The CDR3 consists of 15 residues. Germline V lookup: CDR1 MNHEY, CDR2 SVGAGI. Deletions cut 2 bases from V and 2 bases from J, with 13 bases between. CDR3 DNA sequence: TGTGCCAGCAGTTACACTCGGACAGTTACCTACGAGCAGTACTTC. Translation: CASSYTRTVTYEQYF.

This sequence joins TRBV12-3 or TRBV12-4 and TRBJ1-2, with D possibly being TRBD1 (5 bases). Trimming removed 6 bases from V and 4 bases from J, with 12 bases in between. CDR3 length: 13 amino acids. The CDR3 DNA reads TGTGCCAGCAGCCCGGGGGTTGCCTATGGCTACACCTTC. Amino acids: CASSPGVAYGYTF.

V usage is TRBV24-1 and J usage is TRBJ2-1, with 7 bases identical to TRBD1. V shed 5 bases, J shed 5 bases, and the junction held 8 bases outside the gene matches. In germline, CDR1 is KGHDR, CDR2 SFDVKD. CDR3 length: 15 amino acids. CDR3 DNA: TGTGCCACCAGTGCCAATGGACAGGCCGACAATGAGCAGTTCTTC. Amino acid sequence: CATSANGQADNEQFF.

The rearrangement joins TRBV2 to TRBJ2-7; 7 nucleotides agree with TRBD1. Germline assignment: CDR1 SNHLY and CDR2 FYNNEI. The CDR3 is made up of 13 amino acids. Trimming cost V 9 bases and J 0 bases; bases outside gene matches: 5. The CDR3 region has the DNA TGTGCCAGGAACCGGGACAGCTCCTACGAGCAGTACTTC. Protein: CARNRDSSYEQYF.

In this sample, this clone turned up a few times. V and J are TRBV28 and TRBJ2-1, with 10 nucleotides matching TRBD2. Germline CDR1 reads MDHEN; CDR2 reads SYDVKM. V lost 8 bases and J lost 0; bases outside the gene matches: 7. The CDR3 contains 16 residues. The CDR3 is CASGAGGSSSYNEQFF. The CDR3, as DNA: TGTGCCAGCGGAGCGGGAGGGTCGAGCTCCTACAATGAGCAGTTCTTC.

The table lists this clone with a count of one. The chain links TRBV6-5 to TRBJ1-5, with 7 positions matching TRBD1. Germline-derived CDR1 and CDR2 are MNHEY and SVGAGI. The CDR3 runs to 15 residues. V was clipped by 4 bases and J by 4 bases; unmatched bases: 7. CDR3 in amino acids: CASSFQQGLNQPQHF. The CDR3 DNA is TGTGCCAGCAGTTTCCAACAGGGGTTAAATCAGCCCCAGCATTTT.

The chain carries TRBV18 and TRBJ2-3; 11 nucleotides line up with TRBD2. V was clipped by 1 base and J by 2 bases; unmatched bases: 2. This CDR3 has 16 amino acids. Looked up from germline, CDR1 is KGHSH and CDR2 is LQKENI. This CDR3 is CASSPRLAGFTDTQYF. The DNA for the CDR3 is TGTGCCAGCTCACCACGACTAGCGGGATTCACAGATACGCAGTATTTT.

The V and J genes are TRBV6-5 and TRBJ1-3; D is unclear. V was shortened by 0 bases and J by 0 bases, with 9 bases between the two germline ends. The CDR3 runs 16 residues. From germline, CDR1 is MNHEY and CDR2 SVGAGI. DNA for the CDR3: TGTGCCAGCAGTTACTCTGCACTGAGCTCTGGAAACACCATATATTTT. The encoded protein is CASSYSALSSGNTIYF.

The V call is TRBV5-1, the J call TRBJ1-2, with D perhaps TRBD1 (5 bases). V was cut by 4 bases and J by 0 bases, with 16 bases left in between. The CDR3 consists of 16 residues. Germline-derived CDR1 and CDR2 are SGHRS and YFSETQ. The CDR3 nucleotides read TGCGCCAGCAGCCAAGGGACGGGTGTCTCTAACTATGGCTACACCTTC. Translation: CASSQGTGVSNYGYTF.

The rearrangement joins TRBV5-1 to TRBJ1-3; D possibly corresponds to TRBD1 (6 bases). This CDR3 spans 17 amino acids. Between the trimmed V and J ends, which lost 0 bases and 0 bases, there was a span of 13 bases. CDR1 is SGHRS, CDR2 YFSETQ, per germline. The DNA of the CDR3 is TGCGCCAGCAGCTTGGCCGGGGGGGCCGGCTCTGGAAACACCATATATTTT. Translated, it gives CASSLAGGAGSGNTIYF.

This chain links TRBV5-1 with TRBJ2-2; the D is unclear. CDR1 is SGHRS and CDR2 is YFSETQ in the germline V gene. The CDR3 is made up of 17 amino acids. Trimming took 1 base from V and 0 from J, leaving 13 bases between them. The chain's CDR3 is CASSLRLGHANTGELFF. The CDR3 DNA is TGCGCCAGCAGCTTGCGCTTAGGTCATGCGAACACCGGGGAGCTGTTTTTT.

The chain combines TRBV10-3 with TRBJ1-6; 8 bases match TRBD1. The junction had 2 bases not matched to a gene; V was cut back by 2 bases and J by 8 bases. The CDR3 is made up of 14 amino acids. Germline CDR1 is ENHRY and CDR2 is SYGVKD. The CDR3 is CAISERDRYSPLHF. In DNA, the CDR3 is TGTGCCATCAGTGAGCGGGACAGGTATTCACCCCTCCACTTT.

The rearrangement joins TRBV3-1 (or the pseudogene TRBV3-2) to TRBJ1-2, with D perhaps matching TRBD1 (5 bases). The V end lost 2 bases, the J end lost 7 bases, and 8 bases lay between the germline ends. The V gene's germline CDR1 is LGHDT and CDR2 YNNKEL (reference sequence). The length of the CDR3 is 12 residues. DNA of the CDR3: TGTGCCAGCAGCCAAATGGGGCGTGGCTACACCTTC. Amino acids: CASSQMGRGYTF.

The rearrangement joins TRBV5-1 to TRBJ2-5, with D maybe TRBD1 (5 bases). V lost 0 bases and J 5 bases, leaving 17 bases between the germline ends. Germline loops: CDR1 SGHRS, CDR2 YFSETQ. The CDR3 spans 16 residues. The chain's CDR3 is CASSLGGVDILETQYF. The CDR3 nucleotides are TGCGCCAGCAGCTTGGGGGGCGTCGACATTCTTGAGACCCAGTACTTC.

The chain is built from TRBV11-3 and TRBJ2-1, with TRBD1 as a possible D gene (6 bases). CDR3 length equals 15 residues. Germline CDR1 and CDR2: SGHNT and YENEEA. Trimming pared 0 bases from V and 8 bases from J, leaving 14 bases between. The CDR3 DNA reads TGTGCCAGCAGCTTAGAAACAGGGAGTGTCCATGAGCAGTTCTTC. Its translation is CASSLETGSVHEQFF.

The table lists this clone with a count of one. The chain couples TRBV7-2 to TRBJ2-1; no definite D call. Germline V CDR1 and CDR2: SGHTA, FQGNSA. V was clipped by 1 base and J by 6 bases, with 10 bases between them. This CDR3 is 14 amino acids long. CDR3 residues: CASSLGGSFNEQFF. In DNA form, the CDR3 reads TGTGCCAGCAGCTTAGGAGGCAGTTTCAATGAGCAGTTCTTC.